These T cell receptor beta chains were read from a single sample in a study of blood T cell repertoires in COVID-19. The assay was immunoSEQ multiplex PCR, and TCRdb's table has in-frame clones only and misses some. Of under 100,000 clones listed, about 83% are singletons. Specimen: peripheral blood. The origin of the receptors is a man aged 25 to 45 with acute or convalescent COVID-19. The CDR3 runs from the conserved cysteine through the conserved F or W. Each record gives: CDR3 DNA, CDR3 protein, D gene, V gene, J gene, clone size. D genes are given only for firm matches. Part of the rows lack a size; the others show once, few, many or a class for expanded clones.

TGTGCCAGCAGTTTTTCCAGGGGAGCGACCGGGGAGCTGTTTTTT	CASSFSRGATGELFF	-	TRBV27	TRBJ2-2	-
TGCGCCAGCAGCCAAGAAGTGGGACAGGACAAATACGAGCAGTACTTC	CASSQEVGQDKYEQYF	TRBD1	TRBV4-1	TRBJ2-7	-
TGTGCCAGTAGTCCCTGGACAGGGGCTAGCAATCAGCCCCAGCATTTT	CASSPWTGASNQPQHF	TRBD1	TRBV19	TRBJ1-5	-
TGTGCCAGCAGCCACCTCGGGGGGAGGGTCTACGAGCAGTACTTC	CASSHLGGRVYEQYF	TRBD2	TRBV5-8	TRBJ2-7	-
TGCGCCAGCAGCCACGGCCAACTAGCGGGAGAAGAGACCCAGTACTTC	CASSHGQLAGEETQYF	TRBD2	TRBV4-1	TRBJ2-5	-
TGTGCCAGCAGCTCCACCGGACAGGGGGTAAATGGCTACACCTTC	CASSSTGQGVNGYTF	TRBD1	TRBV7-9	TRBJ1-2	-
TGTGCCAGCAGTTCCCCTGGGGGGGGGAGGGACACTGAAGCTTTCTTT	CASSSPGGGRDTEAFF	-	TRBV6-5	TRBJ1-1	once
TGTGCCAGCAGCTTGCGGCGAGGCGGGGAGCTGTTTTTT	CASSLRRGGELFF	-	TRBV5-6	TRBJ2-2	-
TGTGCCAGCAGTCTACCGGGGTCCTACGAGCAGTACTTC	CASSLPGSYEQYF	-	TRBV28	TRBJ2-7	once
TGTGCCAGCAGCCAAACTAGGGACAGCTATGGCTACACCTTC	CASSQTRDSYGYTF	TRBD1	TRBV7-2	TRBJ1-2	-
TGTGCCAGTAGTACGCAGACTAGCGGAGAAAACCCCTACGAGCAGTACTTC	CASSTQTSGENPYEQYF	TRBD2	TRBV19	TRBJ2-7	-
TGTGCCAGCAGTTCCGGACTAGCGGGCTCCTACGAGCAGTACTTC	CASSSGLAGSYEQYF	TRBD2	TRBV6-2/TRBV6-3	TRBJ2-7	-
TGTGCCAGCAGTTATGGCGAGACCCAGTACTTC	CASSYGETQYF	-	TRBV6-9	TRBJ2-5	-
TGTGCCAGCAGTGAGGAGAGAGACGGAGCCAAAAACATTCAGTACTTC	CASSEERDGAKNIQYF	-	TRBV2	TRBJ2-4	many
TGTGCCAGCAGCCAGGTGACTAGCGGGAGGCCCTACGAGCAGTACTTC	CASSQVTSGRPYEQYF	TRBD2	TRBV3-1/TRBV3-2	TRBJ2-7	-
TGTGCCAGCAGTGTCCACTCGGGCAATGAGCAGTTCTTC	CASSVHSGNEQFF	-	TRBV12-3/TRBV12-4	TRBJ2-1	few
TGCGCCAGCAGTCGAGGGGATGGACAGGTGCAGTACTTC	CASSRGDGQVQYF	TRBD1	TRBV5-1	TRBJ2-7	-
TGCGCCAGCAGCCAAGGAGGCGGTGGGAGTAGTCAGTACTTC	CASSQGGGGSSQYF	-	TRBV4-1	TRBJ2-5	-
TGTGCCAGCAGTTTATCGGTCAGCGGTTCCTACAATGAGCAGTTCTTC	CASSLSVSGSYNEQFF	-	TRBV27	TRBJ2-1	-
TGTGCCACTCAGGGATATGGCTACACCTTC	CATQGYGYTF	-	TRBV28	TRBJ1-2	-
TGTGCCAGCAGCTTCTCGGGAAAGAATGAGCAGTTCTTC	CASSFSGKNEQFF	-	TRBV11-2	TRBJ2-1	-
TGCGCCAGCAGCTGGGGACAAGACTACGAGCAGTACTTC	CASSWGQDYEQYF	-	TRBV5-1	TRBJ2-7	-
TGTGCCAGCAGCGGTGGGGAGTCCCCCGAGACCCAGTACTTC	CASSGGESPETQYF	-	TRBV9	TRBJ2-5	-
TGCGCCAGCAGCCAGACCAATTGGGTAGCGGAAAAACTGTTTTTT	CASSQTNWVAEKLFF	-	TRBV4-1	TRBJ1-4	-
TGCAGCGTGTCCGGGACAGGGGAATACGAGCAGTACTTC	CSVSGTGEYEQYF	TRBD1	TRBV29-1	TRBJ2-7	-
TGTGCCAGCAGCCCTGGACAGGGGATCCCTAACTATGGCTACACCTTC	CASSPGQGIPNYGYTF	TRBD1	TRBV11-2	TRBJ1-2	-
TGTGCCAGCAGCCAGCGACTAGCCGCAACCTACGAGCAGTACTTC	CASSQRLAATYEQYF	TRBD2	TRBV7-6	TRBJ2-7	-
TGTGCCACCAGTGAGTCCGGGACAGGGGTAGGTGGTGGCAATCAGCCCCAGCATTTT	CATSESGTGVGGGNQPQHF	TRBD1	TRBV24-1	TRBJ1-5	-
TGTGCCAGCAGCCTCCCGGGACAGGGATATAATTCACCCCTCCACTTT	CASSLPGQGYNSPLHF	TRBD1	TRBV7-2	TRBJ1-6	-
TGTGCCAGTAGTATCAGTCTGGCTAGCGGGACCTACAATGAGCAGTTCTTC	CASSISLASGTYNEQFF	TRBD2	TRBV19	TRBJ2-1	-
TGTGCCAGCTCTGGACAGGGGGTCATCACCGGGGAGCTGTTTTTT	CASSGQGVITGELFF	TRBD1	TRBV28	TRBJ2-2	-
TGCAGCGTTGACGGGACAGGGTCCCACGAGCAGTACTTC	CSVDGTGSHEQYF	TRBD1	TRBV29-1	TRBJ2-7	once
TGTGCCAGCAGCACGAGACAGGTTCTCACCTACGAGCAGTACTTC	CASSTRQVLTYEQYF	-	TRBV27	TRBJ2-7	-
TGCGCCAGCAGCTCAGGAAGACAGGGGTCTGGAAACACCATATATTTT	CASSSGRQGSGNTIYF	TRBD1	TRBV5-1	TRBJ1-3	-
TGTGCCAGCAGTGGGGGACAGGGTAGAGGCAATCAGCCCCAGCATTTT	CASSGGQGRGNQPQHF	TRBD1	TRBV28	TRBJ1-5	-
TGTGCCAGCAGTAGCGGACAGGGGGCTTTCTTT	CASSSGQGAFF	TRBD1	TRBV27	TRBJ1-1	-
TGTGCCAGCAGCCCGAAGGTCTCTCCAGGGTACGAGCAGTACTTC	CASSPKVSPGYEQYF	-	TRBV7-2	TRBJ2-7	-
TGTGCCAGTACGCCGGAGAGCTCTGGGGCCAACGTCCTGACTTTC	CASTPESSGANVLTF	-	TRBV19	TRBJ2-6	-
TGTGCCAGCAGGGGAGGACAGGGGAGAGATGGCTACACCTTC	CASRGGQGRDGYTF	TRBD1	TRBV6-5	TRBJ1-2	-
TGTGCCAGCAGCCCGCCGGGCGGGACCTGGTGGGAGACCCAGTACTTC	CASSPPGGTWWETQYF	-	TRBV7-2	TRBJ2-5	-
TGTGCCAGCAGATCCTTCTACAATGAGCAGTTCTTC	CASRSFYNEQFF	-	TRBV11-2	TRBJ2-1	-
TGTGCCAGCAGTGATTCTAGCGGGAAGAACGAGCAGTACTTC	CASSDSSGKNEQYF	TRBD2	TRBV2	TRBJ2-7	-
TGTGCCAGCAGCCAAGAGGGGGACTTGAACACCGGGGAGCTGTTTTTT	CASSQEGDLNTGELFF	-	TRBV4-2	TRBJ2-2	-
TGCGCCAGCGGAGCGGGAGGGCTCAATGAGCAGTTCTTC	CASGAGGLNEQFF	TRBD2	TRBV10-1	TRBJ2-1	-
TGTGCCAGCAGCCCCCGGGACAGGGACCTTCACGAGCAGTACTTC	CASSPRDRDLHEQYF	TRBD1	TRBV9	TRBJ2-7	-
TGTGCCAGCTCACCGACACCCAACTATGGCTACACCTTC	CASSPTPNYGYTF	-	TRBV18	TRBJ1-2	-
TGTGCCAGCAGCCTAAGGGGTAACTCATACCACGAGCAGTACTTC	CASSLRGNSYHEQYF	-	TRBV3-1/TRBV3-2	TRBJ2-7	-
TGCAGCGTTGGAGGTGTTGGGGCAGGCTCTGGAAACACCATATATTTT	CSVGGVGAGSGNTIYF	-	TRBV29-1	TRBJ1-3	once
TGTGCCAGCAGCCTCTCGATCGGTTCGCAGCCCCAGCATTTT	CASSLSIGSQPQHF	-	TRBV6-5	TRBJ1-5	-
TGCAGCGTTGAGAGGATAGCGGGTTCCCAAGGTCAAGAGACCCAGTACTTC	CSVERIAGSQGQETQYF	TRBD2	TRBV29-1	TRBJ2-5	-
TGTGCCAGCAGCTCCCCTTTGCTAGACTCTGGAAACACCATATATTTT	CASSSPLLDSGNTIYF	-	TRBV7-6	TRBJ1-3	-
TGCGCCAGCAGCCAAGAAGCGAGCTTCGATGAGCAGTTCTTC	CASSQEASFDEQFF	-	TRBV4-1	TRBJ2-1	-
TGTGCCAGCTCACCGATGGGACTACAGCCCCAGCATTTT	CASSPMGLQPQHF	-	TRBV18	TRBJ1-5	-
TGTGCCAGCAGCTTTTACAGGGGTGAGTCCTACAATGAGCAGTTCTTC	CASSFYRGESYNEQFF	TRBD1	TRBV5-8	TRBJ2-1	-
TGTGCCAGCACCAGGCCACAGGGCCGTGAAAAACTGTTTTTT	CASTRPQGREKLFF	-	TRBV7-8	TRBJ1-4	-